This TCR beta chain derives from a study of cytomegalovirus exposure and HLA in healthy donors. Study-wide results and limits: There were under 200 TCR beta chains listed as cytomegalovirus-associated. What TCR beta sequences reportedly achieved was accurate prediction of HLA-A and HLA-B alleles in most subjects. In a later analysis, donors in an Asian-associated ancestry cluster reportedly had fewer N-insertions in productive TCRs than the cohort mean. Some V segments (TRBV6-2 and TRBV6-3 among them) were excluded as indistinguishable.

Germline loops: CDR1 SGHNT, CDR2 YYREEE (reference sequence). Losses at the gene ends were 6 bases for V and 3 bases for J; bases not matched to a gene: 7. This CDR3 spans 14 amino acids. About this clone itself: Its antigen is unknown.

Primers included in the PCR were 60 Vbeta and 13 Jbeta primers. Libraries were prepared by immunoSEQ multiplex PCR; TCRdb keeps only in-frame clonotypes and omits some of them. This sample's table has about 33,000 clones. The sample was PBMCs. The receptor comes from a woman aged 40 to 55 in good health and CMV-seropositive. The V gene is TRBV5-4, the J gene TRBJ1-2, with TRBD1 identical over 8 bases. In nucleotides, the CDR3 is TGTGCCAGCAACGCGGACAGGGACGACTATGGCTACACCTTC. This sequence encodes CASNADRDDYGYTF.